What follows are 24 T cell receptor beta chains derived from one specimen sequenced in a study of shared clonotypes between healthy human individuals. The repertoire was sequenced with immunoSEQ multiplex PCR; TCRdb's copy has only in-frame clones and lacks some. The table has a few million clones, approximately 94% seen once; the top ten hold around 0.15%. Material: naive CD4+ T cells sorted from blood. Subset given: CD45RA+ positively selected. Receptors originate from a man younger than 35 in good health.

The J gene is TRBJ2-5, the V gene TRBV7-2; D may be TRBD1 or TRBD2 (5 bases each). This CDR3 has 14 residues. V was pared by 6 bases and J by 5 bases, with 16 bases between. CDR1 SGHTA and CDR2 FQGNSA come from the germline V gene. The CDR3 DNA reads TGTGCCAGCAGGGTATCCGGGGCGCTGGAGACCCAGTACTTC. Translating it yields CASRVSGALETQYF.

The rearrangement links TRBV2 to TRBJ2-5; D remains ambiguous. With 5 bases removed from V and 5 bases from J, the gap between germline ends came to 9 bases. Germline assignment: CDR1 SNHLY and CDR2 FYNNEI. The CDR3 runs 12 residues. CDR3 DNA sequence: TGTGCCAGCAGTCCTACATTCGAGACCCAGTACTTC. This gives the protein CASSPTFETQYF.

The rearrangement joins TRBV7-2 to TRBJ2-5; TRBD2 agrees at 8 bases. J was trimmed by 4 bases and V by 5 bases; bases with no gene match: 12. The CDR3 contains 16 residues. Per the germline V gene, CDR1 is SGHTA and CDR2 is FQGNSA. The CDR3 DNA sequence: TGTGCCAGCAGCCTTCTCGGGGGGGAGAAAACAGAGACCCAGTACTTC. Residues: CASSLLGGEKTETQYF.

In this sample, this clone turned up once. The chain links TRBV5-5 to TRBJ1-4; unclear D gene. Trimming shortened V by 0 bases and J by 0 bases, and 9 bases separated the two germline ends. The germline CDR1 and CDR2 sequences are SGHKS and YYEKEE (reference sequence). This CDR3 spans 16 amino acids. In DNA form, the CDR3 reads TGTGCCAGCAGCTTGGCGAGTGTTGCAACTAATGAAAAACTGTTTTTT. Encoded protein: CASSLASVATNEKLFF.

The chain is built from TRBV25-1 and TRBJ2-5, with D maybe TRBD1 (5 bases). V dropped 0 bases and J dropped 2 bases, with 10 bases sitting between them. Germline CDR1 reads MGHDK; CDR2 reads SYGVNS. The length of the CDR3 is 15 residues. This CDR3 reads CASSEYSQGQETQYF. The CDR3 DNA reads as TGTGCCAGCAGTGAATACAGTCAGGGTCAAGAGACCCAGTACTTC.

Concerning this clone: Other DNA sequences in this sample translate to the same CDR3. The rearrangement links TRBV7-8 to TRBJ2-7; D not resolved. Germline V CDR1 and CDR2: SGHVS, FQNEAQ. Deletions cut 1 base from V and 1 base from J, with 8 bases between. CDR3 length: 14 residues. The CDR3 spells CASSLGGVSYEQYF. In DNA form, the CDR3 reads TGTGCCAGCAGCTTAGGGGGTGTATCCTACGAGCAGTACTTC.

This chain connects TRBV19 to TRBJ1-3; 10 bases map to TRBD1. This CDR3 has 14 residues. V lost 5 bases to trimming and J lost 2 bases; unmatched junction nucleotides: 0. In germline, CDR1 is LNHDA, CDR2 SQIVND (reference sequence). For the CDR3, the DNA is TGTGCCAGTAGTGGACAGGGGGCTGGAAACACCATATATTTT. Residues: CASSGQGAGNTIYF. The full variable domain, completed using reference TRBV19 and TRBJ1-3, is DGGITQSPKYLFRKEGQNVTLSCEQNLNHDAMYWYRQDPGQGLRLIYYSQIVNDFQKGDIAEGYSVSREKKESFPLTVTSAQKNPTAFYLCASSGQGAGNTIYFGEGSWLTVV.

V is TRBV7-8 and J is TRBJ1-1; 7 nucleotides line up with TRBD1. V shed 2 bases, J shed 4 bases, and the junction held 7 bases outside the gene matches. The germline gives CDR1 SGHVS, CDR2 FQNEAQ. This CDR3 comprises 15 residues. CDR3: CASSLTGVPSTEAFF. For the CDR3, the DNA is TGTGCCAGCAGCTTAACAGGGGTTCCGAGCACTGAAGCTTTCTTT.

The chain employs TRBV2 and TRBJ1-4; D is uncertain. This CDR3 is built from 15 residues. The V gene lost 9 bases and the J gene lost 0 bases, with 14 bases spanning the gap. Germline V gene lookup returns CDR1 SNHLY and CDR2 FYNNEI. In DNA form, the CDR3 reads TGTGCCAGTCGGTACTACTCGGCAACTAATGAAAAACTGTTTTTT. It translates to CASRYYSATNEKLFF. The full variable domain, in which reference TRBV2 and TRBJ1-4 provide the parts outside the CDR3, is EPEVTQTPSHQVTQMGQEVILRCVPISNHLYFYWYRQILGQKVEFLVSFYNNEISEKSEIFDDQFSVERPDGSNFTLKIRSTKLEDSAMYFCASRYYSATNEKLFFGSGTQLSVL.

The chain is built from TRBV7-2 and TRBJ2-1, with 11 bases that match TRBD2. This CDR3 is built from 16 residues. Germline values: CDR1 SGHTA, CDR2 FQGNSA. V gave up 5 bases and J gave up 4 bases; unmatched junction bases: 7. The CDR3 DNA sequence: TGTGCCAGCAGCCGACTTGGGACTAGCGGATACAATGAGCAGTTCTTC. It is translated as CASSRLGTSGYNEQFF.

This chain uses TRBV5-6 with TRBJ1-2; no reliable D call. Looked up from germline, CDR1 is SGHDT and CDR2 is YYEEEE. Trimming removed 0 bases from V and 0 bases from J, with 6 bases in between. The CDR3 loop spans 14 amino acids. This chain's CDR3 is CASSLARANYGYTF. The CDR3, as DNA: TGTGCCAGCAGCTTGGCCAGAGCTAACTATGGCTACACCTTC.

The chain joins TRBV6-5 to TRBJ2-7, with 7 bases aligning to TRBD2. Trimming removed 2 bases from V and 2 bases from J; junction bases left unmatched: 6. This CDR3 is 15 amino acids long. Per germline, CDR1 MNHEY and CDR2 SVGAGI. CDR3 nucleotides: TGTGCCAGCAGTTACGAATTAGCGGGCACCTACGAGCAGTACTTC. Encoded protein: CASSYELAGTYEQYF.

V usage is TRBV6-5 and J usage is TRBJ2-7; 12 nucleotides line up with TRBD1. Germline V gene data show CDR1 as MNHEY and CDR2 as SVGAGI. V was pared by 5 bases and J by 6 bases, with 8 bases of the junction left unmatched. The CDR3 loop spans 15 amino acids. CDR3 bases: TGTGCCAGCAGTCAACCGGGACAGGGGGCTTTCGAGCAGTACTTC. Encoded protein: CASSQPGQGAFEQYF.

A word on this clone: Other DNA sequences in the sample encode the same CDR3. The genes are TRBV18 and TRBJ2-5; D may be TRBD1 (5 bases). Trimming pared 6 bases from V and 2 bases from J, leaving 13 bases between. CDR1 and CDR2 (germline): KGHSH, LQKENI. This CDR3 has 14 residues. The CDR3 here is CASSLGAGQETQYF. The CDR3 bases are TGTGCCAGCTCCCTTGGGGCAGGACAAGAGACCCAGTACTTC.

The chain joins TRBV5-1 to TRBJ2-3; D uncertain. Germline-derived CDR1 and CDR2 are SGHRS and YFSETQ. Trimming left V 4 bases short and J 0 bases short, with 12 bases between. This CDR3 comprises 15 residues. CDR3 in amino acids: CASSPLGSSTDTQYF. In DNA, the CDR3 is TGCGCCAGCAGCCCATTGGGGTCGAGCACAGATACGCAGTATTTT.

A note on this clone: In the same sample, other DNA sequences code for this CDR3. The chain recombines TRBV9 with TRBJ2-2; D is possibly TRBD1 (5 bases). CDR3 length: 13 amino acids. CDR1 and CDR2 (germline): SGDLS, YYNGEE. Trimming cost V 3 bases and J 6 bases, with 9 bases left between them. The CDR3 loop reads CASSAQGSGELFF. The CDR3, as DNA: TGTGCCAGCAGCGCCCAGGGTTCCGGGGAGCTGTTTTTT. The full variable domain, with the rest looked up from reference TRBV9 and TRBJ2-2, is DSGVTQTPKHLITATGQRVTLRCSPRSGDLSVYWYQQSLDQGLQFLIQYYNGEERAKGNILERFSAQQFPDLHSELNLSSLELGDSALYFCASSAQGSGELFFGEGSRLTVL.

The gene calls are TRBV19 and TRBJ1-5; a weak D match, TRBD1 (5 bases). Trimming left V 0 bases short and J 8 bases short, with 8 bases between. CDR1 and CDR2 (germline): LNHDA, SQIVND (reference sequence). This CDR3 has 13 residues. The CDR3 region has the DNA TGTGCCAGTAGTATAGACTGGGGGAAGCCCCAGCATTTT. Its protein product is CASSIDWGKPQHF.

The chain recombines TRBV11-1 with TRBJ2-5, with D maybe TRBD2 (6 bases). Germline assignment: CDR1 SGHAT and CDR2 FQDESV (reference sequence). The CDR3 is 15 residues long. The V gene lost 3 bases and the J gene lost 2 bases, with 13 bases spanning the gap. CDR3: CASSLEGQKQETQYF. DNA for the CDR3: TGTGCCAGCAGCTTGGAGGGGCAGAAACAAGAGACCCAGTACTTC.

The table lists this clone with a count of one. This rearrangement joins TRBV4-3 to TRBJ1-6, with D unclear. V lost 2 bases and J 5 bases, leaving 10 bases between the germline ends. The CDR3 runs to 15 residues. The germline CDR1 and CDR2 sequences are LGHNA and YSLEER. This chain's CDR3 is CASSQTQRDNSPLHF. The DNA of the CDR3 is TGCGCCAGCAGCCAAACCCAAAGGGATAATTCACCCCTCCACTTT.

The rearrangement links TRBV28 to TRBJ1-2, with a possible D match to TRBD1 (6 bases). The CDR3 is made up of 13 amino acids. V was clipped by 2 bases and J by 6 bases, with 10 bases between them. In germline, CDR1 is MDHEN, CDR2 SYDVKM. The CDR3 spells CASSLTGLDGYTF. The DNA of the CDR3 is TGTGCCAGCAGTTTAACAGGGTTGGATGGCTACACCTTC.

To note about this clone: Distinct nucleotide sequences in the sample also encode this CDR3. The chain has TRBV7-9 and TRBJ1-5; D is undetermined. Germline V CDR1 and CDR2: SEHNR, FQNEAQ (reference sequence). This CDR3 has 14 amino acids. Trimming removed 4 bases from V and 1 base from J, with 8 bases in between. CDR3 amino acids: CASSSTESNQPQHF. Written as DNA, the CDR3 is TGTGCCAGCAGCTCAACAGAGAGCAATCAGCCCCAGCATTTT.

The DNA for the CDR3 is TGTGCCAGCTCGTTCGGGACTGAACAAGAGACCCAGTACTTC. It specifies CASSFGTEQETQYF. The rearrangement uses TRBV18 and TRBJ2-5; TRBD2 might be the D (6 bases). The V and J ends lost 6 bases and 2 bases respectively, with 13 bases between them. This CDR3 comprises 14 residues. Germline lookup yields CDR1 KGHSH and CDR2 LQKENI.

The V gene is TRBV4-1, the J gene TRBJ1-2; 7 nucleotides match TRBD1. V was clipped by 1 base and J by 11 bases; unmatched bases: 13. The CDR3 is made up of 15 amino acids. Germline lookup yields CDR1 MGHRA and CDR2 YSYEKL. The CDR3, as DNA: TGCGCCAGCAGCCAAGGGACAGGCCTTTCGGACGGGTACACCTTC. It translates to CASSQGTGLSDGYTF.

This chain links TRBV10-3 with TRBJ2-3; TRBD2 matches 11 bases. J gave up 7 bases and V 3 bases, and 6 bases lay outside the gene matches. From germline, CDR1 is ENHRY and CDR2 SYGVKD. The CDR3 is 15 residues long. CDR3 in DNA: TGTGCCATCAGTGATTCGGCTAGCGGGGGGAATACGCAGTATTTT. This encodes CAISDSASGGNTQYF.